Given below is one T cell receptor beta chain in context. The antigen remains unidentified. The data stem from a study of siplizumab effects on memory and regulatory T cells. Study results and caveats: A minor fraction of alloreactive clones, and no more, mapped to unstimulated subsets. Apparently more diverse than memory cells, naive T cells also seemed major alloresponse contributors. There was no confirmation of the suppressive function of proliferating Tregs from siplizumab cultures.

Clones were read by immunoSEQ multiplex PCR, and TCRdb kept only the in-frame ones, dropping some. Of about 100,000 clones in the sample, roughly 93% are singletons; the top ten hold roughly 1.3%. V was pared by 3 bases and J by 8 bases, with 7 bases of the junction left unmatched. Germline CDR1 is MDHEN and CDR2 is SYDVKM. This CDR3 is 14 amino acids long. Sample: non-Treg CD4+ T cells sorted from blood. The rearrangement links TRBV28 to TRBJ1-2; 9 positions agree with TRBD1. This clonotype originated in a human donor in good health. The CDR3 reads CASSFGTGKLGYTF. The CDR3 nucleotides are TGTGCCAGCAGTTTCGGGACAGGGAAACTCGGCTACACCTTC.